This T cell receptor beta chain appears in the sequencing data of a study of T cell changes during pregnancy in multiple sclerosis. Only in-frame clones appear in the TCRdb table, and some are missing; sequencing was by immunoSEQ multiplex PCR. The table has 70,000 to 85,000 clones, just over 90% seen once; the top ten hold 2.6%. The germline V gene encodes CDR1 SGHRS and CDR2 YFSETQ. The trim removed 4 bases at V and 2 bases at J, leaving 12 bases unmatched. CDR3 length: 17 residues. This receptor was identified in a female donor with multiple sclerosis, enrolled in a pregnancy study. V is TRBV5-1 and J is TRBJ2-7; 10 nucleotides align to TRBD1. Sample: peripheral blood, taken before pregnancy. This CDR3 reads CASSASGTGVMTYEQYF. The CDR3 nucleotides read TGCGCCAGCAGCGCATCCGGGACAGGGGTTATGACCTACGAGCAGTACTTC.